This T cell receptor (beta chain) is from a study of cytomegalovirus exposure and HLA in healthy donors. Whole-study results and caveats: Under in vitro conditions, a few CMV-associated chains were confirmed as specific for CMV antigens.

When sampled, the donors appeared nominally healthy, though they likely had unrecorded immune exposures. This CDR3 is built from 15 residues. Trimming took 6 bases from V and 0 from J; bases not matched to a gene: 3. Germline V gene data show CDR1 as MRHNA and CDR2 as SNTAGT. The study ran its PCR with 60 Vbeta and 13 Jbeta primers. Data came from immunoSEQ multiplex PCR; TCRdb stores just in-frame clones and leaves some out. The top ten hold around 8% of the sample, which has around 50,000 clones, 80% seen once. About this clone: Its antigen is unidentified.

The sequenced material came from PBMCs. The receptor comes from a young man in good health and CMV-seropositive. The chain recombines TRBV6-4 with TRBJ2-1, with 9 nucleotides matching TRBD2. The DNA for the CDR3 is TGTGCCAGCAGCTCAGCGGGGGGCTCCTACAATGAGCAGTTCTTC. This encodes CASSSAGGSYNEQFF.